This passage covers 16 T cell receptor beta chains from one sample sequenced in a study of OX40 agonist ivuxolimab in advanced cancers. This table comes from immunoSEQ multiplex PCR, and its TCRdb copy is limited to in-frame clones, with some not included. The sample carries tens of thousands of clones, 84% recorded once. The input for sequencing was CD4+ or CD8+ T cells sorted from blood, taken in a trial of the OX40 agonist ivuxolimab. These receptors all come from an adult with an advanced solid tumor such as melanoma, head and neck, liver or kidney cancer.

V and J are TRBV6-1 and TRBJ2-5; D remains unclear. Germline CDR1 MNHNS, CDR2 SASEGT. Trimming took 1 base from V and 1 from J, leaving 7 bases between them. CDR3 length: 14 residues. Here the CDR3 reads CASSEGDVQETQYF. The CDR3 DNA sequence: TGTGCCAGCAGTGAAGGGGATGTCCAAGAGACCCAGTACTTC.

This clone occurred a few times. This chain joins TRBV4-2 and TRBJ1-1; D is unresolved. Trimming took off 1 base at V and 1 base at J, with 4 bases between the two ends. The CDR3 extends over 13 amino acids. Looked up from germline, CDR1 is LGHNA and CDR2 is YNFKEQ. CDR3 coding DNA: TGTGCCAGCAGCCAAGGTCCGAACACTGAAGCTTTCTTT. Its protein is CASSQGPNTEAFF.

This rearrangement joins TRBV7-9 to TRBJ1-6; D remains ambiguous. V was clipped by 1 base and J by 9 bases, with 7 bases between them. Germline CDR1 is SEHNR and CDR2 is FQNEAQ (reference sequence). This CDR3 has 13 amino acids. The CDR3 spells CASSLDFASPLHF. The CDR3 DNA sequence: TGTGCCAGCAGCTTAGATTTTGCTTCACCCCTCCACTTT.

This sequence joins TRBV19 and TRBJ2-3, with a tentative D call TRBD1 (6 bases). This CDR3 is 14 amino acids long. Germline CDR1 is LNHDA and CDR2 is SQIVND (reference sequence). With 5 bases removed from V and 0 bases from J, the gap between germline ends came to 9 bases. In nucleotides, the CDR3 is TGTGCCAGTAGTGGACAGACTAGCACAGATACGCAGTATTTT. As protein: CASSGQTSTDTQYF.

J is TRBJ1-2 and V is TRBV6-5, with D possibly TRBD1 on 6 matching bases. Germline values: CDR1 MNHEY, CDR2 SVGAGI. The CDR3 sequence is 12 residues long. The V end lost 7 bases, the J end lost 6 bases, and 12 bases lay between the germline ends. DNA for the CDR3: TGTGCCAGCACCACTCAGGGGAATGGCTACACCTTC. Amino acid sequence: CASTTQGNGYTF.

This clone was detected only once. As DNA, the CDR3 is TGTGCCAGCAGTGAACGGAGCCTAGGGGAGCAGTACTTC. The encoded protein is CASSERSLGEQYF. This chain links TRBV9 with TRBJ2-7; D gene uncertain. The CDR3 totals 13 residues. V dropped 5 bases and J dropped 7 bases, with 16 bases sitting between them. The germline CDR1 and CDR2 sequences are SGDLS and YYNGEE.

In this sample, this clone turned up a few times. The CDR3 DNA reads TGTGCCAGCAGCCTCACGGGACTCTCATACAATGAGCAGTTCTTC. The encoded protein is CASSLTGLSYNEQFF. V is TRBV7-3 and J is TRBJ2-1; possibly TRBD2 for D (6 bases). CDR1 and CDR2 from the germline V gene are SGHTA and FQGTGA. The CDR3 is 15 amino acids. Trimming took off 5 bases at V and 4 bases at J, with 15 bases between the two ends. The full variable domain, completed using reference TRBV7-3 and TRBJ2-1, is GAGVSQTPSNKVTEKGKYVELRCDPISGHTALYWYRQSLGQGPEFLIYFQGTGAADDSGLPNDRFFAVRPEGSVSTLKIQRTERGDSAVYLCASSLTGLSYNEQFFGPGTRLTVL.

The CDR3 reads CASSFRGETQYF. CDR3 DNA: TGCGCCAGCAGCTTTCGGGGAGAGACCCAGTACTTC. The gene calls are TRBV5-1 and TRBJ2-5; maybe TRBD2 (5 bases). Between the trimmed V and J ends, which lost 2 bases and 4 bases, there was a span of 6 bases. The CDR3 has 12 amino acids. Germline V gives CDR1 SGHRS, CDR2 YFSETQ.

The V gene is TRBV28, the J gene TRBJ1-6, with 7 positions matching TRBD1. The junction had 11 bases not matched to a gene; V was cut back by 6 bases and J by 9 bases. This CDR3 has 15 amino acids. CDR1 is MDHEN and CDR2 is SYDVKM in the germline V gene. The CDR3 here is CASSPTGVGGSPLHF. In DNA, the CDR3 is TGTGCCAGCAGCCCTACAGGGGTGGGTGGTTCACCCCTCCACTTT.

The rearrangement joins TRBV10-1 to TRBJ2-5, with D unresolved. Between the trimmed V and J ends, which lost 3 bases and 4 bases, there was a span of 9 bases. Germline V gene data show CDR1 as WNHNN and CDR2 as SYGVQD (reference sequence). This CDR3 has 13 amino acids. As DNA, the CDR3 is TGCGCCAGCAGTGACCGGCTTGGAGAGACCCAGTACTTC. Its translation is CASSDRLGETQYF.

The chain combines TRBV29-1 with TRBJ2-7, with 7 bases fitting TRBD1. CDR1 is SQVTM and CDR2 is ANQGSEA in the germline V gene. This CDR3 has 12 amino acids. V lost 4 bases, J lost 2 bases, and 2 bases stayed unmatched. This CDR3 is CSVGDRTYEQYF. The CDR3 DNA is TGCAGCGTTGGGGACAGAACCTACGAGCAGTACTTC.

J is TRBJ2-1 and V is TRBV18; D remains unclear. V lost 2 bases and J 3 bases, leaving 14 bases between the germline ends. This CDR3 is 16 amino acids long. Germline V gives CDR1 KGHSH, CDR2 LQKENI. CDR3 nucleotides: TGTGCCAGCTCACCATACGAGCAAATCGGCTACAATGAGCAGTTCTTC. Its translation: CASSPYEQIGYNEQFF. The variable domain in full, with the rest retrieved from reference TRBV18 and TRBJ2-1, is NAGVMQNPRHLVRRRGQEARLRCSPMKGHSHVYWYRQLPEEGLKFMVYLQKENIIDESGMPKERFSAEFPKEGPSILRIQQVVRGDSAAYFCASSPYEQIGYNEQFFGPGTRLTVL.

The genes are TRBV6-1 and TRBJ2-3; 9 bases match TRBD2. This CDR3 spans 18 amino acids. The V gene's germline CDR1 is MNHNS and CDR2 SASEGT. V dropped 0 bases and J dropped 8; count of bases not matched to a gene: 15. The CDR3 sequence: CASSEALLVSGGSGTQYF. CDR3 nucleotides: TGTGCCAGCAGTGAAGCCCTTCTGGTTAGCGGGGGATCTGGTACGCAGTATTTT.

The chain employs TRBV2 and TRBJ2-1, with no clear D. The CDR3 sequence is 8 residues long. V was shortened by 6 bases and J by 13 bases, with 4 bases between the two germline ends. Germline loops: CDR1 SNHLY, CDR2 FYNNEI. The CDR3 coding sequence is TGTGCCAGCAGCTACCAGTTCTTC. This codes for CASSYQFF.

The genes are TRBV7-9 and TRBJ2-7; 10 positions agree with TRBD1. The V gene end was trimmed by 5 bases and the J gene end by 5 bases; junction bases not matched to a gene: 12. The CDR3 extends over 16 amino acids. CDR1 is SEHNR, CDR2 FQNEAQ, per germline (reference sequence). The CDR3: CASSGGTGVGGHEQYF. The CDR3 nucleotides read TGTGCCAGCAGCGGCGGGACAGGGGTCGGTGGCCACGAGCAGTACTTC.

CDR3 loop: CASSKNGYTF. CDR3 DNA: TGTGCCAGTAGTAAAAACGGCTACACCTTC. The rearrangement links TRBV19 to TRBJ1-2, with D unresolved. Germline V gene sequence: CDR1 LNHDA, CDR2 SQIVND (reference sequence). The CDR3 has 10 residues. V dropped 4 bases and J dropped 8 bases, with 5 bases sitting between them.